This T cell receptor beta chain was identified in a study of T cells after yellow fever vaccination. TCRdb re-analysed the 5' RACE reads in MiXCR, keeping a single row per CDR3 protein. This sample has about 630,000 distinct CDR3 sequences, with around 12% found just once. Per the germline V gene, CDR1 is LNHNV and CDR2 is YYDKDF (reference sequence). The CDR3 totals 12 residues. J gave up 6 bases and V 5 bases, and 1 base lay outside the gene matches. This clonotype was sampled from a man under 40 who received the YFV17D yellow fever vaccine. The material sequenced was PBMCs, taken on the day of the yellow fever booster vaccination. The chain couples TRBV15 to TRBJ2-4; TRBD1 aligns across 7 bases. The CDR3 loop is CATSRDRNIQYF. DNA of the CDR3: TGTGCCACCAGCCGGGACAGAAACATTCAGTACTTC.